This paragraph reports one T cell receptor beta chain. This specimen comes from a study of sequential checkpoint blockade in melanoma. Study summary: Randomization was 1:1 between first-line nivolumab→ipilimumab and ipilimumab→nivolumab. Each arm's sequence ended with maintenance nivolumab.

V lost 4 bases and J lost 0; bases outside the gene matches: 4. CDR3 length equals 16 residues. The germline V gene has CDR1 SGHTA and CDR2 FQGNSA. Indicated treatment: randomized to nivolumab then ipilimumab (arm A) or the reverse (arm B). DNA-damaging chemotherapy had not been given to any patient beforehand. PBMC sorting kept live CD3+CD8+ cells without CD19 or CD56. Sequencing was performed with immunoSEQ multiplex PCR; in TCRdb, only in-frame clones are kept and a portion is missing. The sample records tens of thousands of clones, about 89% being singletons. The sequence was obtained from a human donor with melanoma. The V and J genes are TRBV7-2 and TRBJ2-1; 9 bases are shared with TRBD2. The sequences come from CD8+ T cells sorted from blood (inferred from file names), collected from a patient given nivolumab and ipilimumab in sequence. CDR3 residues: CASSSSGDYSYNEQFF. The CDR3 nucleotides are TGTGCCAGCAGCTCTAGCGGGGACTACTCCTACAATGAGCAGTTCTTC.